This is a list of T cell receptor beta chains from one sample in a study of CD8 T cells in Susac syndrome. TCRdb re-derived calls from the immunoSEQ multiplex PCR reads in MiXCR, one entry per CDR3 protein. The profile covers 200,000 to 250,000 distinct CDR3 sequences, with about 96% appearing a single time and 0.075% to 0.095% taken by the ten largest. Sequences were obtained from CD4+ T cells from PBMCs. These receptors came from a human donor with multiple sclerosis. CDR3s include the opening cysteine and the closing phenylalanine or tryptophan. The order of the fields is J gene, V gene, D gene, clone size, CDR3 protein, CDR3 DNA. D genes are given only for firm matches. Expanded clones are given a class, and other clones once, few, many or no size at all.

>TRBJ2-7|TRBV18|TRBD1|NA
CASSPSFGQGPSYEQYF
TGTGCCAGCTCACCATCGTTCGGACAGGGGCCTTCCTACGAGCAGTACTTC
>TRBJ2-7|TRBV29-1|NA|NA
CSVGVSYEQYF
TGCAGCGTTGGCGTGTCCTACGAGCAGTACTTC
>TRBJ1-2|TRBV7-9|NA|NA
CASSLPQVGYGYTF
TGTGCCAGCAGCTTACCGCAGGTGGGCTATGGCTACACCTTC
>TRBJ1-5|TRBV20-1|NA|NA
CSARLGPNQPQHF
TGCAGTGCTAGACTCGGGCCCAATCAGCCCCAGCATTTT
>TRBJ2-2|TRBV10-3|NA|NA
CAISEVGGPPGELFF
TGTGCCATCAGTGAAGTTGGAGGCCCCCCCGGGGAGCTGTTTTTT
>TRBJ2-4|TRBV29-1|TRBD1|NA
CSAQDRGAKNIQYF
TGCAGCGCTCAGGACAGGGGAGCCAAAAACATTCAGTACTTC
>TRBJ1-2|TRBV15|NA|NA
CATSRGGADLKIYGYTF
TGTGCCACCAGCAGAGGTGGGGCCGACCTCAAGATTTACGGCTACACCTTC
>TRBJ2-1|TRBV24-1|NA|NA
CATSDPEGEQFF
TGTGCCACCAGTGACCCGGAGGGTGAGCAGTTCTTC
>TRBJ2-3|TRBV7-2|NA|once
CASSLGWKRPPNTDTQYF
TGTGCCAGCAGCTTAGGGTGGAAACGGCCTCCCAACACAGATACGCAGTATTTT
>TRBJ2-5|TRBV5-6|NA|few
CASSFGQETQYF
TGTGCCAGCAGCTTTGGCCAAGAGACCCAGTACTTC
>TRBJ2-1|TRBV10-2|NA|NA
CASAGGGHNEQFF
TGCGCCAGCGCAGGAGGGGGACACAATGAGCAGTTCTTC
>TRBJ1-1|TRBV20-1|TRBD1|NA
CSADPTVREGARWSTEAFF
TGCAGTGCAGACCCGACGGTCCGGGAGGGGGCGAGGTGGAGCACTGAAGCTTTCTTT
>TRBJ2-3|TRBV3-1|NA|once
CASSQAANTQYF
TGTGCCAGCAGCCAAGCAGCAAATACGCAGTATTTT
>TRBJ1-5|TRBV18|NA|few
CASSPGRDQPQHF
TGTGCCAGCTCACCAGGAAGGGATCAGCCCCAGCATTTT
>TRBJ2-1|TRBV29-1|TRBD2|NA
CSVRPPGLAGVSSYNEQFF
TGCAGCGTTCGTCCTCCGGGACTAGCGGGGGTGAGCTCCTACAATGAGCAGTTCTTC
>TRBJ2-1|TRBV9|NA|NA
CASSVEWASYNEQFF
TGTGCCAGCAGCGTCGAGTGGGCCTCCTACAATGAGCAGTTCTTC
>TRBJ1-1|TRBV29-1|NA|NA
CSVRRGRNTEAFF
TGCAGCGTTCGCAGGGGTCGGAACACTGAAGCTTTCTTT
>TRBJ1-1|TRBV12-3/TRBV12-4|NA|NA
CASRTYAEAFF
TGTGCCAGCAGGACTTATGCTGAAGCTTTCTTT
>TRBJ2-3|TRBV27|NA|NA
CASSFNRGTDTQYF
TGTGCCAGCAGTTTTAACCGAGGCACAGATACGCAGTATTTT
>TRBJ2-2|TRBV2|NA|NA
CASSVKSSTGELFF
TGTGCCAGCAGTGTAAAATCAAGCACCGGGGAGCTGTTTTTT
>TRBJ2-7|TRBV30|NA|once
CAWGTAPYEQYF
TGTGCCTGGGGGACGGCCCCCTACGAGCAGTACTTC
>TRBJ2-1|TRBV20-1|TRBD2|NA
CSARLAGSNEQFF
TGCAGTGCTAGACTAGCGGGGTCGAATGAGCAGTTCTTC
>TRBJ2-3|TRBV3-1|NA|NA
CATAMRDTQYF
TGTGCCACCGCGATGAGGGATACGCAGTATTTT
>TRBJ1-2|TRBV20-1|TRBD1|NA
CSANQGQGSNYGYTF
TGCAGTGCTAACCAGGGACAGGGTTCGAACTATGGCTACACCTTC
>TRBJ1-2|TRBV29-1|NA|NA
CSVEGGGLDTF
TGCAGCGTTGAAGGGGGCGGCCTGGACACCTTC
>TRBJ1-5|TRBV2|NA|NA
CASRRGQSINQPQHF
TGTGCCAGCAGGAGAGGACAGTCAATCAATCAGCCCCAGCATTTT
>TRBJ2-3|TRBV20-1|NA|NA
CSARDRVSTDTQYF
TGCAGTGCTAGAGATCGGGTCAGCACAGATACGCAGTATTTT
>TRBJ1-1|TRBV5-1|NA|NA
CASSSHGQPTNTEAFF
TGCGCCAGCAGCTCACATGGACAGCCAACGAACACTGAAGCTTTCTTT
>TRBJ2-3|TRBV7-9|TRBD1|once
CARAGQGITDTQYF
TGTGCCCGGGCCGGACAGGGAATCACAGATACGCAGTATTTT
>TRBJ2-7|TRBV6-2/TRBV6-3|NA|NA
CASSYRAGSSYEQYF
TGTGCCAGCAGTTACCGGGCGGGTAGCTCCTACGAGCAGTACTTC
>TRBJ2-5|TRBV6-1|NA|NA
CASSQHGGGLQGETQYF
TGTGCCAGCAGTCAACATGGAGGGGGGCTCCAGGGAGAGACCCAGTACTTC
>TRBJ2-7|TRBV29-1|NA|NA
CSAADRRAGEQYF
TGCAGCGCCGCGGACAGGAGGGCGGGGGAGCAGTACTTC
>TRBJ2-5|TRBV29-1|TRBD2|NA
CSVRVGGVGRETQYF
TGCAGCGTTCGTGTCGGGGGGGTCGGAAGGGAGACCCAGTACTTC
>TRBJ1-1|TRBV10-3|NA|NA
CAIRQGVNTEAFF
TGTGCCATCAGGCAGGGAGTGAACACTGAAGCTTTCTTT
>TRBJ2-7|TRBV30|NA|NA
CAWSVRVYEQYF
TGTGCCTGGAGTGTACGGGTCTACGAGCAGTACTTC
>TRBJ2-7|TRBV2|NA|NA
CASSATPEQYF
TGTGCCAGCAGCGCAACACCCGAGCAGTACTTC
>TRBJ1-2|TRBV7-8|NA|NA
CASSLGEYGYTF
TGTGCCAGCAGCTTGGGGGAGTATGGCTACACCTTC
>TRBJ2-5|TRBV18|TRBD1|NA
CASSPLGQQETQYF
TGTGCCAGCTCACCCCTGGGACAGCAAGAGACCCAGTACTTC
>TRBJ2-7|TRBV7-6|NA|NA
CASSLARNRIPYEQYF
TGTGCCAGCAGCTTAGCGCGGAACAGAATTCCCTACGAGCAGTACTTC
>TRBJ2-5|TRBV30|TRBD2|NA
CAWSVWNGGYQETQYF
TGTGCCTGGTCAGTGTGGAACGGGGGGTACCAAGAGACCCAGTACTTC
>TRBJ2-7|TRBV28|TRBD1|NA
CASSTDRRNRDF
TGTGCCAGCAGTACGGACAGGCGGAACCGGGACTTC
>TRBJ2-7|TRBV20-1|TRBD2|NA
CSARSPLAGEKGYEQYF
TGCAGTGCTAGGAGCCCACTAGCGGGGGAAAAGGGCTACGAGCAGTACTTC
>TRBJ2-1|TRBV29-1|NA|NA
CSVDSERRWNEQFF
TGCAGCGTTGATTCGGAGCGACGATGGAATGAGCAGTTCTTC
>TRBJ2-7|TRBV28|NA|NA
CASPVGTYEQYF
TGTGCCAGCCCGGTGGGAACCTACGAGCAGTACTTC
>TRBJ1-1|TRBV7-8|NA|NA
CASSFGHGSVANTEAFF
TGTGCCAGCAGCTTTGGTCATGGGTCGGTGGCAAACACTGAAGCTTTCTTT
>TRBJ1-2|TRBV7-2|NA|NA
CASSSRGKHGYTF
TGTGCCAGCAGCTCAAGGGGGAAACATGGCTACACCTTC
>TRBJ1-1|TRBV28|NA|NA
CASSLSQAGGTEAFF
TGTGCCAGCAGTTTATCTCAGGCAGGCGGCACTGAAGCTTTCTTT
>TRBJ2-2|TRBV20-1|TRBD1|once
CSAVGEQGTGELFF
TGCAGTGCTGTAGGGGAACAGGGGACCGGGGAGCTGTTTTTT
>TRBJ2-1|TRBV27|TRBD2|NA
CASSSGLAGPYNEQFF
TGTGCCAGCAGTAGTGGACTAGCGGGCCCCTACAATGAGCAGTTCTTC
>TRBJ2-1|TRBV24-1|TRBD2|NA
CATSDSGGSSYNEQFF
TGTGCCACCAGTGATTCGGGGGGGTCCTCCTACAATGAGCAGTTCTTC
>TRBJ2-7|TRBV12-3/TRBV12-4|NA|NA
CASSLGNSYEQYF
TGTGCCAGCAGTTTAGGGAACTCCTACGAGCAGTACTTC
>TRBJ2-1|TRBV2|NA|NA
CASSEALNNEQFF
TGTGCCAGCAGTGAGGCACTCAACAATGAGCAGTTCTTC
>TRBJ2-1|TRBV10-3|NA|NA
CAITADGPNEQFF
TGTGCCATCACCGCGGACGGACCCAATGAGCAGTTCTTC
>TRBJ2-1|TRBV24-1|NA|NA
CATSDPGLNEQFF
TGTGCCACCAGTGACCCCGGTTTAAATGAGCAGTTCTTC
>TRBJ2-1|TRBV29-1|NA|NA
CSGGDWTEQFF
TGCAGCGGTGGTGATTGGACAGAGCAGTTCTTC